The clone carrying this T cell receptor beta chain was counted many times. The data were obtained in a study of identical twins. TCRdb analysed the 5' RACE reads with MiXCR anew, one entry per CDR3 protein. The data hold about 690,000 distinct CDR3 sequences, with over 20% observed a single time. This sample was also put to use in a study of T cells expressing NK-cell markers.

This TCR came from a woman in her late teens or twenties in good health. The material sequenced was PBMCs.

CDR3 sequence: CASKRLIRTGDLTQQYF. CDR3 bases: TGTGCCAGCAAACGGCTCATTCGGACAGGAGACCTTACGCAGCAGTACTTC. The J gene is TRBJ2-7, the V gene TRBV2, with 7 bases lining up with TRBD1. Losses at the gene ends were 7 bases for V and 8 bases for J; bases not matched to a gene: 23. In germline, CDR1 is SNHLY, CDR2 FYNNEI. The CDR3 spans 17 residues. Drawing the rest from reference TRBV2 and TRBJ2-7, the complete variable domain is EPEVTQTPSHQVTQMGQEVILRCVPISNHLYFYWYRQILGQKVEFLVSFYNNEISEKSEIFDDQFSVERPDGSNFTLKIRSTKLEDSAMYFCASKRLIRTGDLTQQYFGPGTRLTVT.